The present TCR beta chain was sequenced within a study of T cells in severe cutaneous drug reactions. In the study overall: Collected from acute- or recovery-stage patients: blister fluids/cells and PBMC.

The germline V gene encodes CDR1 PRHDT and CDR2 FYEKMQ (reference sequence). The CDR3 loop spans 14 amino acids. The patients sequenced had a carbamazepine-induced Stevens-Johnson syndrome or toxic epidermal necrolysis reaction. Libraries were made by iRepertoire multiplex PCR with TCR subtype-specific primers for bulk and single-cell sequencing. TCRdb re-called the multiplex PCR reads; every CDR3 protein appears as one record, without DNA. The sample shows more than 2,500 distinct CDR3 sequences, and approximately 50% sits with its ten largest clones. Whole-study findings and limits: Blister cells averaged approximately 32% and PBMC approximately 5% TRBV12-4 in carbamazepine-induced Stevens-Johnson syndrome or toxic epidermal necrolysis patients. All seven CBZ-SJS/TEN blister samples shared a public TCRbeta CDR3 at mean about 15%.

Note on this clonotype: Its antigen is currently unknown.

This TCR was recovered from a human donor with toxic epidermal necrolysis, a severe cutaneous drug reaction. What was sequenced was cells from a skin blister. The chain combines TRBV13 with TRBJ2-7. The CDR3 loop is CASSPRGNSYEQYF. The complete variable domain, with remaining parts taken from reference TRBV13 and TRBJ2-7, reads AAGVIQSPRHLIKEKRETATLKCYPIPRHDTVYWYQQGPGQDPQFLISFYEKMQSDKGSIPDRFSAQQFSDYHSELNMSSLELGDSALYFCASSPRGNSYEQYFGPGTRLTVT.